Presented here are 28 T cell receptor beta chains from one specimen sequenced in a study of blood T cell repertoires in COVID-19. Using immunoSEQ multiplex PCR, the repertoire was profiled, and TCRdb retains in-frame clones only, with some absent. The sample includes fewer than 150,000 clones, just under 90% seen only once; the top ten take 4.3%. The sample was peripheral blood. The receptors originated from a middle-aged woman with acute or convalescent COVID-19.

This clone showed up just once. The chain employs TRBV2 and TRBJ1-2, with 8 bases that match TRBD1. CDR1 is SNHLY, CDR2 FYNNEI, per germline. The CDR3 runs to 12 residues. V lost 6 bases and J lost 8; bases outside the gene matches: 5. The CDR3 spells CASRGDRPGYTF. CDR3 nucleotides: TGTGCCAGCAGGGGGGACAGGCCGGGCTACACCTTC.

The gene calls are TRBV6-1 and TRBJ1-1; tentative D call: TRBD1 (5 bases). V was cut by 4 bases and J by 1 base, with 16 bases left in between. Germline CDR1 and CDR2: MNHNS and SASEGT. The CDR3 is made up of 16 amino acids. The CDR3 DNA is TGTGCCAGCAGTGGGCTCGGGACTAGAGGGAACACTGAAGCTTTCTTT. Translating gives CASSGLGTRGNTEAFF.

The table lists this clone with a count of one. The V gene is TRBV3-1 (or the pseudogene TRBV3-2), the J gene TRBJ2-7; 9 bases match TRBD1. The CDR3 length is 14 residues. The germline V gene encodes CDR1 LGHDT and CDR2 YNNKEL (reference sequence). J was trimmed by 6 bases and V by 4 bases; bases with no gene match: 7. This CDR3 is CASSLQGTGFEQYF. The CDR3 coding sequence is TGTGCCAGCAGCCTACAGGGGACAGGGTTCGAGCAGTACTTC.

The genes are TRBV28 and TRBJ2-3; the match to TRBD1 covers 7 bases. V lost 4 bases, J lost 2 bases, and 12 bases stayed unmatched. In germline, CDR1 is MDHEN, CDR2 SYDVKM. The CDR3 extends over 17 amino acids. In DNA, the CDR3 is TGTGCCAGCAGTTCTCTCCGAACAGGGGTGGACACAGATACGCAGTATTTT. This translates into CASSSLRTGVDTDTQYF.

This rearrangement joins TRBV6-5 to TRBJ1-1, with no clear D. This CDR3 is 15 amino acids long. CDR1 and CDR2 from the germline V gene are MNHEY and SVGAGI. With 0 bases removed from V and 2 bases from J, the gap between germline ends came to 10 bases. The chain's CDR3 is CASSYSRITNTEAFF. CDR3 DNA sequence: TGTGCCAGCAGTTACTCCAGGATTACCAACACTGAAGCTTTCTTT.

The chain joins TRBV6-5 to TRBJ1-6; D may be TRBD1 (6 bases). This CDR3 comprises 13 residues. Germline V gene data show CDR1 as MNHEY and CDR2 as SVGAGI. CDR3 bases: TGTCCCATTCCGGGGACAAGGAATTCACCCCTCCACTTT. Protein: CPIPGTRNSPLHF.

J is TRBJ2-1 and V is TRBV6-1; TRBD2 might be the D (5 bases). From germline, CDR1 is MNHNS and CDR2 SASEGT. There are 15 residues in the CDR3. Trimming shortened V by 3 bases and J by 0 bases, and 9 bases separated the two germline ends. As DNA, the CDR3 is TGTGCCAGCAGTGAGGACTGGAGCTCCTACAATGAGCAGTTCTTC. It translates to CASSEDWSSYNEQFF.

The gene calls are TRBV5-4 and TRBJ2-5; D is possibly TRBD2 (5 bases). The V gene's germline CDR1 is SGHNT and CDR2 YYREEE (reference sequence). With 0 bases removed from V and 9 bases from J, the gap between germline ends came to 12 bases. CDR3 size: 13 residues. CDR3 bases: TGTGCCAGCAGCTTGGGGCTCTCCGGGGCCCAGTACTTC. This translates into CASSLGLSGAQYF.

This chain connects TRBV23-1 to TRBJ1-1, with TRBD1 matching 7 bases. TRBV23-1 is treated as an ORF (open reading frame) with a function not yet certain. The CDR3 has 17 amino acids. With V trimmed by 6 bases and J by 3 bases, 16 bases remained unmatched. CDR3 loop: CASSQPGGRGTDTEAFF. The DNA of the CDR3 is TGCGCCAGCAGCCAACCCGGGGGACGGGGGACAGACACTGAAGCTTTCTTT.

The chain links TRBV5-6 to TRBJ2-2; D might be TRBD2 (6 bases). Germline loops: CDR1 SGHDT, CDR2 YYEEEE. The CDR3 contains 16 residues. Trimming shortened V by 0 bases and J by 4 bases, and 13 bases separated the two germline ends. This CDR3 reads CASSLGRDIITGELFF. In nucleotides, the CDR3 is TGTGCCAGCAGCTTGGGGAGGGATATTATCACCGGGGAGCTGTTTTTT.

V gene TRBV4-1 combines with J gene TRBJ2-7; D perhaps matches TRBD1 (5 bases). Germline V gene data show CDR1 as MGHRA and CDR2 as YSYEKL. Trimming cost V 2 bases and J 3 bases, with 5 bases left between them. This CDR3 is 12 amino acids long. CDR3 sequence reads: CASSQQGYEQYF. CDR3 bases: TGCGCCAGCAGCCAACAGGGCTACGAGCAGTACTTC.

The rearrangement uses TRBV7-9 and TRBJ1-1; TRBD1 aligns across 11 bases. The CDR3 runs to 17 residues. Trimming cost V 3 bases and J 0 bases; bases outside gene matches: 6. Germline CDR1 reads SEHNR; CDR2 reads FQNEAQ (reference sequence). The CDR3 is CASSLGDRGVVNTEAFF. The CDR3 region has the DNA TGTGCCAGCAGCTTGGGGGACAGGGGGGTCGTGAACACTGAAGCTTTCTTT.

The count of this clone is one. The rearrangement links TRBV4-3 to TRBJ2-3; D possibly corresponds to TRBD1 (6 bases). The V end lost 0 bases, the J end lost 2 bases, and 12 bases lay between the germline ends. The CDR3 consists of 16 residues. Germline lookup yields CDR1 LGHNA and CDR2 YSLEER. In nucleotides, the CDR3 is TGCGCCAGCAGCCAAGATCGCGGACAGTTCACAGATACGCAGTATTTT. This sequence encodes CASSQDRGQFTDTQYF.

The genes are TRBV5-6 and TRBJ2-5, with 7 bases aligning to TRBD2. There are 15 residues in the CDR3. Germline trimming cut 2 bases from V and 5 bases from J; bases unmatched to any gene: 9. From germline, CDR1 is SGHDT and CDR2 YYEEEE. The DNA of the CDR3 is TGTGCCAGCAGCTTTCTAGCGGAGGGAGAGGAGACCCAGTACTTC. It translates to CASSFLAEGEETQYF.

This sequence joins TRBV27 and TRBJ2-3; 10 bases are a match to TRBD2. The CDR3 has 18 amino acids. Germline V lookup: CDR1 MNHEY, CDR2 SMNVEV (reference sequence). After removal of 2 bases from V and 4 bases from J, the junction contained 12 bases not matched to a gene. Here the CDR3 DNA reads TGTGCCAGCAGTTTAGGGGTAGCGGGGGGCTGGCCCCCAGATACGCAGTATTTT. As protein: CASSLGVAGGWPPDTQYF.

This clone was recorded once. Written as DNA, the CDR3 is TGTGCCACCAGCAGCCCCTCCGGGGGGGGTAACACCGGGGAGCTGTTTTTT. This translates into CATSSPSGGGNTGELFF. The V gene is TRBV15, the J gene TRBJ2-2, with 8 bases identical to TRBD2. CDR3 length equals 17 residues. Germline V lookup: CDR1 LNHNV, CDR2 YYDKDF (reference sequence). V gave up 3 bases and J gave up 2 bases; unmatched junction bases: 8.

This clone is a singleton in its sample. The chain is built from TRBV10-3 and TRBJ2-7, with a possible D match to TRBD1 (7 bases). This CDR3 region has 13 residues. V was shortened by 5 bases and J by 4 bases, with 12 bases between the two germline ends. Germline CDR1 and CDR2: ENHRY and SYGVKD. CDR3 DNA sequence: TGTGCCATCAGTAGGCAGGGGGGATACGAGCAGTACTTC. Its protein product is CAISRQGGYEQYF.

V is TRBV9 and J is TRBJ2-7; D gene uncertain. The CDR3 covers 15 residues. The V gene lost 1 base and the J gene lost 0 bases, with 11 bases spanning the gap. Germline CDR1 and CDR2: SGDLS and YYNGEE. This CDR3 is CASSVSGGNSYEQYF. The DNA of the CDR3 is TGTGCCAGCAGCGTATCCGGCGGTAACTCCTACGAGCAGTACTTC.

This clone has only one observation. The chain links TRBV6-2 or TRBV6-3 to TRBJ2-3; 7 bases align to TRBD1. The CDR3 covers 14 residues. V lost 5 bases to trimming and J lost 3 bases; unmatched junction nucleotides: 5. Germline V CDR1 and CDR2: MNHEY, SVGEGT. CDR3 protein: CASSLRQGTDTQYF. For the CDR3, the DNA is TGTGCCAGCAGTCTTCGACAGGGAACAGATACGCAGTATTTT.

This sequence joins TRBV4-2 and TRBJ2-7; 14 bases align to TRBD2. Germline V CDR1 and CDR2: LGHNA, YNFKEQ. The junction had 5 bases not matched to a gene; V was cut back by 4 bases and J by 6 bases. This CDR3 is built from 15 residues. The CDR3, as DNA: TGTGCCAGCAGCCCGGGACTAGCGGGAGTGAGCGAGCAGTACTTC. Its translation is CASSPGLAGVSEQYF.

The chain combines TRBV30 with TRBJ1-2; TRBD1 aligns across 10 bases. Unmatched junction bases numbered 3, after V lost 0 bases and J lost 5 bases. The CDR3 runs to 14 residues. CDR1 is GTSNPN and CDR2 is SVGIG in the germline V gene (reference sequence). The CDR3 DNA reads TGTGCCTGGAGTGTAGCGGGACAGGGGTATGGCTACACCTTC. Translation gives CAWSVAGQGYGYTF.

The rearrangement links TRBV12-3 or TRBV12-4 to TRBJ2-7; D is perhaps TRBD1 (5 bases). The V end was cut by 5 bases, the J end by 6 bases, with 11 bases between. This CDR3 contains 12 residues. Here the CDR3 DNA reads TGTGCCAGCAGTCCTCAGGGCCTCGAGCAGTACTTC. This codes for CASSPQGLEQYF.

This chain uses TRBV19 with TRBJ1-4; a weak D match, TRBD1 (5 bases). V was clipped by 3 bases and J by 2 bases, with 13 bases between them. This CDR3 has 16 amino acids. Per germline, CDR1 LNHDA and CDR2 SQIVND (reference sequence). The DNA for the CDR3 is TGTGCCAGTAGTATTTCCGGGGGTGGCACTAATGAAAAACTGTTTTTT. It specifies CASSISGGGTNEKLFF.

The chain recombines TRBV4-3 with TRBJ1-1, with D tentatively TRBD1 (6 bases). Germline values: CDR1 LGHNA, CDR2 YSLEER. This CDR3 spans 17 amino acids. The ends were cut back, 3 bases at V and 3 bases at J, with 20 bases in the middle. CDR3 in amino acids: CASSQSRGVRTHTEAFF. The DNA for the CDR3 is TGCGCCAGCAGCCAGAGCAGGGGCGTACGTACCCACACTGAAGCTTTCTTT.

The CDR3 loop is CASSYGTSGTQKKEQYF. CDR3 nucleotide sequence: TGTGCCAGCAGTTACGGGACTAGCGGGACCCAAAAAAAGGAGCAGTACTTC. The chain carries TRBV6-2 or TRBV6-3 and TRBJ2-7, with 13 bases aligning to TRBD2. This CDR3 contains 17 residues. The ends lost 2 bases at V and 7 bases at J; junction bases unmatched: 11. The V gene's germline CDR1 is MNHEY and CDR2 SVGEGT.

The chain uses TRBV5-6 and TRBJ1-6; 8 nucleotides match TRBD1. The V and J ends lost 4 bases and 2 bases, in that order; junction bases with no gene match: 5. CDR1 is SGHDT and CDR2 is YYEEEE in the germline V gene. The CDR3 is made up of 16 amino acids. The CDR3 is CASSDGTGAYNSPLHF. The CDR3 DNA reads as TGTGCCAGCAGCGACGGGACAGGAGCCTATAATTCACCCCTCCACTTT.

The gene calls are TRBV28 and TRBJ1-5; possibly TRBD1 for D (5 bases). V gave up 5 bases and J gave up 3 bases, with 20 bases separating them. CDR3 length: 17 amino acids. From germline, CDR1 is MDHEN and CDR2 SYDVKM. The CDR3 region has the DNA TGTGCCAGCAGTCCCAAGGCCCTTTACAGGATCAATCAGCCCCAGCATTTT. This translates into CASSPKALYRINQPQHF.

This clone was detected only once. The chain is built from TRBV6-5 and TRBJ2-5; TRBD2 aligns across 7 bases. From germline, CDR1 is MNHEY and CDR2 SVGAGI. The CDR3 consists of 14 residues. V lost 2 bases and J lost 2; bases outside the gene matches: 2. This CDR3 reads CASSYAGAQETQYF. The CDR3 nucleotides read TGTGCCAGCAGTTACGCGGGAGCTCAAGAGACCCAGTACTTC.